This T cell receptor beta chain originates from a study of blood T cell repertoires in COVID-19. Looking at the study overall: Material from acute and convalescent COVID-19 was sourced from the United States, Italy and Spain. T cells, B-cell-depleted T cells, or PBMCs provided the cDNA or gDNA that served as material.

Authors' processing steps: Reference gene primer amplification yielded estimated nucleated cell counts. Measured with immunoSEQ multiplex PCR; TCRdb has only the in-frame clones, and not every one. The V and J calls and clone size were taken over from that table, and D and trimming were inferred from the DNA. The data contain roughly 70,000 clones, roughly nine tenths of them singletons. Unmatched junction bases numbered 9, after V lost 2 bases and J lost 6 bases. This CDR3 has 15 amino acids. Looked up from germline, CDR1 is MDHEN and CDR2 is SYDVKM. The sample holds a few counts of this clone. This chain links TRBV28 with TRBJ2-5, with 7 bases identical to TRBD2. Sequences were obtained from peripheral blood. The sequence was obtained from a woman aged 80 or over with acute or convalescent COVID-19. The CDR3 sequence is CASSLGREGGQTQYF. The CDR3, as DNA: TGTGCCAGCAGTTTAGGTAGGGAGGGAGGTCAGACCCAGTACTTC.